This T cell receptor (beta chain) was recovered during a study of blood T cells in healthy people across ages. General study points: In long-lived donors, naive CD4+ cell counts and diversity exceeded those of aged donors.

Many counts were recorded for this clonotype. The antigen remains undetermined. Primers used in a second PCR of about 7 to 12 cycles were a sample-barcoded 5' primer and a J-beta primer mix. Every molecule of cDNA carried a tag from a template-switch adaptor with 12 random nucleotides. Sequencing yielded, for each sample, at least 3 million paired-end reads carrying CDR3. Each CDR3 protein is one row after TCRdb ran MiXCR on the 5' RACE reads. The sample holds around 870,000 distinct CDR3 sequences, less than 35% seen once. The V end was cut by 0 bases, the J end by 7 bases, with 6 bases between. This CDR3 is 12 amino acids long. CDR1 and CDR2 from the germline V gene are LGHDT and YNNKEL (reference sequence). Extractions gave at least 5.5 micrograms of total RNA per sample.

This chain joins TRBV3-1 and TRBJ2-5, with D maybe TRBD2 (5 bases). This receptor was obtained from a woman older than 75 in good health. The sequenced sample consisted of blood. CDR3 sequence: CASSQEEGTQYF. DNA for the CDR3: TGTGCCAGCAGCCAAGAAGAGGGGACCCAGTACTTC.